Listed below are T cell receptor beta chains from one sample, sequenced in a study of early T cells in non-severe SARS-CoV-2 infection. TCRdb analysed the 5' RACE reads with MiXCR anew, one entry per CDR3 protein. The sample includes around 80,000 distinct CDR3 sequences, roughly an eighth of them seen just once. Sequenced sample: whole blood. All receptors come from an adult who was a healthcare worker with PCR-confirmed SARS-CoV-2 infection or an uninfected control (not recorded which). The CDR3 runs from the conserved cysteine through the conserved F or W. The D gene is left open where the match is weak. Clone size is shown for a subset of rows, as once, few, many or a class of expanded clone.

v_gene: TRBV7-2
d_gene: -
abundance: few
j_gene: TRBJ1-5
CDR3nt: TGTGCCAGCAGCTTAGCCGGCCAGCCCCAGCATTTT
CDR3aa: CASSLAGQPQHF

v_gene: TRBV29-1
d_gene: -
abundance: many
j_gene: TRBJ1-1
CDR3nt: TGCAGCGTTCAGGAATACTTGAACACTGAAGCTTTCTTT
CDR3aa: CSVQEYLNTEAFF

v_gene: TRBV29-1
d_gene: -
abundance: -
j_gene: TRBJ1-2
CDR3nt: TGCAGCGTTGAAGAACGCTATGGCTACACCTTC
CDR3aa: CSVEERYGYTF

v_gene: TRBV7-8
d_gene: -
abundance: -
j_gene: TRBJ2-2
CDR3nt: TGTGCCAGCAGCCCGGGACACCTGAACACCGGGGAGCTGTTTTTT
CDR3aa: CASSPGHLNTGELFF

v_gene: TRBV7-2
d_gene: -
abundance: -
j_gene: TRBJ2-7
CDR3nt: TGTGCCAGCAGCACCCCCTCGCTGAGGGCCTACGAGCAGTACTTC
CDR3aa: CASSTPSLRAYEQYF

v_gene: TRBV5-1
d_gene: -
abundance: -
j_gene: TRBJ2-5
CDR3nt: TGCGCCAGCAGCTCGATACCGGGACCGGAGGAGACCCAGTACTTC
CDR3aa: CASSSIPGPEETQYF

v_gene: TRBV12-3/TRBV12-4
d_gene: TRBD1
abundance: many
j_gene: TRBJ1-1
CDR3nt: TGTGCCAGCAGATTCGACAGGGACCCCCTTGAAGCTTTCTTT
CDR3aa: CASRFDRDPLEAFF

v_gene: TRBV7-6
d_gene: TRBD2
abundance: many
j_gene: TRBJ2-7
CDR3nt: TGTGCCAGCAGCCCCGCCCAGGCGGGGGTTTACGAGCAGTACTTC
CDR3aa: CASSPAQAGVYEQYF

v_gene: TRBV2
d_gene: -
abundance: -
j_gene: TRBJ1-5
CDR3nt: TGTGCCAGTTCTGCGATTGGAGGAGGTCAGCCCCAGCATTTT
CDR3aa: CASSAIGGGQPQHF

v_gene: TRBV6-4
d_gene: -
abundance: -
j_gene: TRBJ1-1
CDR3nt: TGTGCCAGCAGTGTTCAGGATAACTCTGAAGCTTTCTTT
CDR3aa: CASSVQDNSEAFF

v_gene: TRBV12-3/TRBV12-4
d_gene: TRBD2
abundance: few
j_gene: TRBJ2-2
CDR3nt: TGTGCCAGCAGTTTGGCCACTAGCGGGGGTGGCGGGGAGCTGTTTTTT
CDR3aa: CASSLATSGGGGELFF

v_gene: TRBV12-3/TRBV12-4
d_gene: -
abundance: few
j_gene: TRBJ2-6
CDR3nt: TGTGCCAGCAGTTTAGAGACCTCTGGGGCCAACGTCCTGACTTTC
CDR3aa: CASSLETSGANVLTF

v_gene: TRBV6-1
d_gene: -
abundance: many
j_gene: TRBJ1-4
CDR3nt: TGTGCCAGCCGGGGGGGGCTGGAGACTAATGAAAAACTGTTTTTT
CDR3aa: CASRGGLETNEKLFF

v_gene: TRBV3-1
d_gene: TRBD1
abundance: -
j_gene: TRBJ2-3
CDR3nt: TGTGCCAGCAGCCTTGGGACCCGACAGGGTAGTGGAGATACGCAGTATTTT
CDR3aa: CASSLGTRQGSGDTQYF

v_gene: TRBV7-6
d_gene: -
abundance: few
j_gene: TRBJ2-3
CDR3nt: TGTGCCAGTCTTCTTTTGGGGGGGCCCACAGATACGCAGTATTTT
CDR3aa: CASLLLGGPTDTQYF

v_gene: TRBV30
d_gene: -
abundance: -
j_gene: TRBJ2-4
CDR3nt: TGTGCCTGGAATCCGCTAGCCAAAAACATTCAGTACTTC
CDR3aa: CAWNPLAKNIQYF

v_gene: TRBV5-1
d_gene: -
abundance: few
j_gene: TRBJ1-3
CDR3nt: TGCGCCAGCAGCTTGGGGGACTCTGGAAACACCATATATTTT
CDR3aa: CASSLGDSGNTIYF

v_gene: TRBV30
d_gene: -
abundance: many
j_gene: TRBJ1-1
CDR3nt: TGTGCCTGGAGTAGGTGGGATGAAGCTTTCTTT
CDR3aa: CAWSRWDEAFF

v_gene: TRBV19
d_gene: TRBD1
abundance: few
j_gene: TRBJ1-1
CDR3nt: TGTGCCAGTAGCCCGACAGGGGGAAACACTGAAGCTTTCTTT
CDR3aa: CASSPTGGNTEAFF

v_gene: TRBV12-3/TRBV12-4
d_gene: -
abundance: -
j_gene: TRBJ1-1
CDR3nt: TGTGCCAGCAGTTCGGGGGGTTCGGACAGAGAAGCTTTCTTT
CDR3aa: CASSSGGSDREAFF

v_gene: TRBV18
d_gene: -
abundance: many
j_gene: TRBJ1-2
CDR3nt: TGTGCCAGCTCACCCCGGGGGTTGGATGGCTACACCTTC
CDR3aa: CASSPRGLDGYTF

v_gene: TRBV11-2
d_gene: TRBD2
abundance: many
j_gene: TRBJ2-3
CDR3nt: TGTGCCAGCAGCCCCGGGACTAGCGGCACAGATACGCAGTATTTT
CDR3aa: CASSPGTSGTDTQYF

v_gene: TRBV12-3/TRBV12-4
d_gene: TRBD1
abundance: -
j_gene: TRBJ2-4
CDR3nt: TGTGCCAGCAGACTCACAGGGGTGAGCTTTCAGTACTTC
CDR3aa: CASRLTGVSFQYF

v_gene: TRBV28
d_gene: TRBD1
abundance: -
j_gene: TRBJ1-2
CDR3nt: TGTGCCAGCAGCGAGGGGGCGGGGGACTCGGGCGATGGCTACACCTTC
CDR3aa: CASSEGAGDSGDGYTF

v_gene: TRBV14
d_gene: -
abundance: many
j_gene: TRBJ1-1
CDR3nt: TGTGCCAGCAGCCAAGGCCCCCACACTGAAGCTTTCTTT
CDR3aa: CASSQGPHTEAFF

v_gene: TRBV7-2
d_gene: -
abundance: many
j_gene: TRBJ2-3
CDR3nt: TGTGCCAGCAGCTTAGGGAGGGGAGATACGCAGTATTTT
CDR3aa: CASSLGRGDTQYF

v_gene: TRBV6-2/TRBV6-3
d_gene: TRBD1
abundance: many
j_gene: TRBJ1-1
CDR3nt: TGTGCCAGCACCCCCGGGACAGACTTTCGGGCTTTCTTT
CDR3aa: CASTPGTDFRAFF

v_gene: TRBV7-8
d_gene: -
abundance: many
j_gene: TRBJ1-1
CDR3nt: TGTGCCAGCAGACCGGGGGGGGGTAACATACAACCCCTCGATGAAGCTTTCTTT
CDR3aa: CASRPGGGNIQPLDEAFF

v_gene: TRBV12-3/TRBV12-4
d_gene: TRBD1
abundance: many
j_gene: TRBJ1-5
CDR3nt: TGTGCCAGCAGCCGAACGATGGGACAGGGGCTGAATTTT
CDR3aa: CASSRTMGQGLNF

v_gene: TRBV9
d_gene: TRBD1
abundance: few
j_gene: TRBJ2-3
CDR3nt: TGTGCCAGCAGCGACGGGACAGCCAGCACAGATACGCAGTATTTT
CDR3aa: CASSDGTASTDTQYF

v_gene: TRBV19
d_gene: -
abundance: -
j_gene: TRBJ1-5
CDR3nt: TGTGCCAGTAGTACCCGACAGACCCAGCATTTT
CDR3aa: CASSTRQTQHF

v_gene: TRBV7-6
d_gene: -
abundance: few
j_gene: TRBJ2-5
CDR3nt: TGTGCCAGCAGCTTAGCGGAGAGGACGTCGGCCCAGTACTTC
CDR3aa: CASSLAERTSAQYF

v_gene: TRBV30
d_gene: TRBD1
abundance: many
j_gene: TRBJ2-6
CDR3nt: TGTGCCTGGACCGTCCCGGGACAGGGAACTGGGGCCAACGTCCTGACTTTC
CDR3aa: CAWTVPGQGTGANVLTF

v_gene: TRBV15
d_gene: TRBD2
abundance: few
j_gene: TRBJ2-2
CDR3nt: TGTGCCACCAGCACTTCGGGACTAGCATTCTCCACCGGGGAGCTGTTTTTT
CDR3aa: CATSTSGLAFSTGELFF

v_gene: TRBV5-1
d_gene: -
abundance: many
j_gene: TRBJ1-6
CDR3nt: TGCGCCAGCAGCAAGGCCGGGGTTGGCAATTCACCCCTCCACTTT
CDR3aa: CASSKAGVGNSPLHF

v_gene: TRBV6-2/TRBV6-3
d_gene: -
abundance: many
j_gene: TRBJ2-1
CDR3nt: TGTGCCAGCAGTAGTGCAGGGATTAATGAGCAGTTCTTC
CDR3aa: CASSSAGINEQFF

v_gene: TRBV6-5
d_gene: -
abundance: -
j_gene: TRBJ2-3
CDR3nt: TGTGCCAGGTTCAGGGAAACAGATACGCAGTATTTT
CDR3aa: CARFRETDTQYF

v_gene: TRBV11-2
d_gene: TRBD2
abundance: many
j_gene: TRBJ2-5
CDR3nt: TGTGCCAGCAGCCTCGGGGGGCAAGAGACCCAGTACTTC
CDR3aa: CASSLGGQETQYF

v_gene: TRBV7-2
d_gene: -
abundance: -
j_gene: TRBJ2-3
CDR3nt: TGTGCCAGCAGCTCTACCAGAGATACGCAGTATTTT
CDR3aa: CASSSTRDTQYF

v_gene: TRBV3-1
d_gene: -
abundance: many
j_gene: TRBJ2-7
CDR3nt: TGTGCCAGCAGCCAAGGGTACAGGAGGGAACCCTACGAGCAGTACTTC
CDR3aa: CASSQGYRREPYEQYF

v_gene: TRBV2
d_gene: -
abundance: many
j_gene: TRBJ2-3
CDR3nt: TGTGCCAGCAGTGGGAGCAGTGTGCGAGCAGATACGCAGTATTTT
CDR3aa: CASSGSSVRADTQYF

v_gene: TRBV7-9
d_gene: -
abundance: -
j_gene: TRBJ1-5
CDR3nt: TGTGCCAGCAGCCCCACAGGGAGCCGCAATCAGCCCCAGCATTTT
CDR3aa: CASSPTGSRNQPQHF

v_gene: TRBV12-3/TRBV12-4
d_gene: TRBD1
abundance: many
j_gene: TRBJ2-3
CDR3nt: TGTGCCAGCAGCCCAACCCGTGGGACAGGGGACGGCACAGATACGCAGTATTTT
CDR3aa: CASSPTRGTGDGTDTQYF

v_gene: TRBV20-1
d_gene: -
abundance: few
j_gene: TRBJ2-3
CDR3nt: TGCAGTGCTAGAGACGGCCTAGCGCCCCCAGATACGCAGTATTTT
CDR3aa: CSARDGLAPPDTQYF

v_gene: TRBV28
d_gene: TRBD1
abundance: -
j_gene: TRBJ2-2
CDR3nt: TGTGCCAGCAGGGAGGGACAGGGGGCGAGCGGGGAGCTGTTTTTT
CDR3aa: CASREGQGASGELFF

v_gene: TRBV6-5
d_gene: -
abundance: -
j_gene: TRBJ2-3
CDR3nt: TGTGCCAGCAGTTACTCGATCTTACTGGGGCGAGATACGCAGTATTTT
CDR3aa: CASSYSILLGRDTQYF

v_gene: TRBV2
d_gene: -
abundance: many
j_gene: TRBJ2-7
CDR3nt: TGTGCCAGCAGTGAAGGAGATCAATGGGGCGAGCAGTACTTC
CDR3aa: CASSEGDQWGEQYF

v_gene: TRBV6-2/TRBV6-3
d_gene: -
abundance: many
j_gene: TRBJ2-1
CDR3nt: TGTGCCAGCAGTTATGGATTCAATGAGCAGTTCTTC
CDR3aa: CASSYGFNEQFF

v_gene: TRBV27
d_gene: -
abundance: -
j_gene: TRBJ2-1
CDR3nt: TGTGCCAGTTCCCCCTCCTGGACAACTTACAATGAGCAGTTCTTC
CDR3aa: CASSPSWTTYNEQFF

v_gene: TRBV20-1
d_gene: -
abundance: many
j_gene: TRBJ1-2
CDR3nt: TGCAGTGCTACCACCGGGGGGGCGGGAGGCTACACCTTC
CDR3aa: CSATTGGAGGYTF

v_gene: TRBV6-1
d_gene: -
abundance: -
j_gene: TRBJ2-7
CDR3nt: TGTGCCAGCACGTCGAGACAGAGAAGTTGGCAGTACTTC
CDR3aa: CASTSRQRSWQYF

v_gene: TRBV20-1
d_gene: -
abundance: many
j_gene: TRBJ2-7
CDR3nt: TGCAGTGCTAGAGAGGGTAGCGGATACTCCTACGAGCAGTACTTC
CDR3aa: CSAREGSGYSYEQYF

v_gene: TRBV5-1
d_gene: TRBD1
abundance: -
j_gene: TRBJ2-1
CDR3nt: TGCGCCAGCAGCTTGGCCCCGGACAGGGGTTATGAGCAGTTCTTC
CDR3aa: CASSLAPDRGYEQFF

v_gene: TRBV9
d_gene: -
abundance: -
j_gene: TRBJ1-1
CDR3nt: TGTGCCAGCAGCGTCACCTCATTT
CDR3aa: CASSVTSF

v_gene: TRBV6-5
d_gene: -
abundance: many
j_gene: TRBJ2-5
CDR3nt: TGTGCCAGCAGTTCCCCAAGGGGGGGAGAAGAGACCCAGTACTTC
CDR3aa: CASSSPRGGEETQYF

v_gene: TRBV4-1
d_gene: -
abundance: -
j_gene: TRBJ2-1
CDR3nt: TGCGCCAGCAGCCCGACAGACCCCTTCTACAATGAGCAGTTCTTC
CDR3aa: CASSPTDPFYNEQFF

v_gene: TRBV24-1
d_gene: -
abundance: -
j_gene: TRBJ2-3
CDR3nt: TGTGCCACCAGTGATAGGCGGCCAGGGGAAGATACGCAGTATTTT
CDR3aa: CATSDRRPGEDTQYF

v_gene: TRBV29-1
d_gene: -
abundance: -
j_gene: TRBJ1-2
CDR3nt: TGCAGCGTTGAAGCGGCAGCCAAAGGGTACTATGGCTACACCTTC
CDR3aa: CSVEAAAKGYYGYTF

v_gene: TRBV28
d_gene: -
abundance: -
j_gene: TRBJ1-2
CDR3nt: TGTGCCAGCAGTTATAGGGGATATAACTATGGCTACACCTTC
CDR3aa: CASSYRGYNYGYTF

v_gene: TRBV7-3
d_gene: TRBD1
abundance: few
j_gene: TRBJ2-2
CDR3nt: TGTGCCAGCAGCTTGACAGGGGAATCCGGGGAGCTGTTTTTT
CDR3aa: CASSLTGESGELFF